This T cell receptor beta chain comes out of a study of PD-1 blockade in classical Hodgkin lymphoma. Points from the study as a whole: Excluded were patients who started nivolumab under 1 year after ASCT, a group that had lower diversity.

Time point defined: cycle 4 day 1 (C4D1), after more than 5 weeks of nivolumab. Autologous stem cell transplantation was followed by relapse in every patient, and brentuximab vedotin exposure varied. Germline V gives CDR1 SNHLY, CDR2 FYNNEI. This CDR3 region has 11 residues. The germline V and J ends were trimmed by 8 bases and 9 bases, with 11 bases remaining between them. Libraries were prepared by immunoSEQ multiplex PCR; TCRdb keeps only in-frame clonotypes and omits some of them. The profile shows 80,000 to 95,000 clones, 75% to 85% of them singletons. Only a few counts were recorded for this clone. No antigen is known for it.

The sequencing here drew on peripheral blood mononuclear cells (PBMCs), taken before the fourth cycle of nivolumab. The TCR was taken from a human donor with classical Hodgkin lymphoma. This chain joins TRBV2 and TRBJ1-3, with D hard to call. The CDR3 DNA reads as TGTGCCAGCGATAGAGGCTCCACCATATATTTT. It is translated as CASDRGSTIYF.